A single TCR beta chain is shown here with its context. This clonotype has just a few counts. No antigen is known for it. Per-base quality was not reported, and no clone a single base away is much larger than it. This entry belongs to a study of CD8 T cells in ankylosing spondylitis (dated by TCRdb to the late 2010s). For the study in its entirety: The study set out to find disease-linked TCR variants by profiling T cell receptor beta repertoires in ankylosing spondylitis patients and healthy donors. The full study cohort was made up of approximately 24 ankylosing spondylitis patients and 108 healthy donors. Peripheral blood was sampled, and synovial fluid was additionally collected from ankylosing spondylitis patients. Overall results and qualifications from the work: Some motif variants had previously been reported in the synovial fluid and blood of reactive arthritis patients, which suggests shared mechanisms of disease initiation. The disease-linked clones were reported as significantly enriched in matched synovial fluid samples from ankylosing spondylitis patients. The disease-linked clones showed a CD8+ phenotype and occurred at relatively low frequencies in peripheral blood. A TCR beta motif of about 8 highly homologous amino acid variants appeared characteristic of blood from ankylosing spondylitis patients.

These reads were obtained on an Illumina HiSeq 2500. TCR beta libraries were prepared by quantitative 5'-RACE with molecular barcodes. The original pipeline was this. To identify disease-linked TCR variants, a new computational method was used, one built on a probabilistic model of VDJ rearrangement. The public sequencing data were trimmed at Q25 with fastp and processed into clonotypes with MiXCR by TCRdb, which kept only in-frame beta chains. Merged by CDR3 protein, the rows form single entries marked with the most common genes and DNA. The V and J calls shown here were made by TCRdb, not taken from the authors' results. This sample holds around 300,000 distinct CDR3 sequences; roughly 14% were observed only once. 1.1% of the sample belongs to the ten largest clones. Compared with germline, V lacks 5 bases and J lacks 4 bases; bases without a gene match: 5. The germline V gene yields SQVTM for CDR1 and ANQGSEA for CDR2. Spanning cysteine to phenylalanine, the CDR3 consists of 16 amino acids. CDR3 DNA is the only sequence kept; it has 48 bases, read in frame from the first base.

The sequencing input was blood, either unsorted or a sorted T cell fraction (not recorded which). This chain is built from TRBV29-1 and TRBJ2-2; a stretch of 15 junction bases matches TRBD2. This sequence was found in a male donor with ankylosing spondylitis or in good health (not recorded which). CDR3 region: CSVSMGLAGGTGELFF. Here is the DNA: TGCAGCGTTAGTATGGGACTAGCGGGAGGCACCGGGGAGCTGTTTTTT.